These 13 T cell receptor beta chains were all obtained from the same sample, sequenced in a study of T cells after yellow fever vaccination. TCRdb ran MiXCR on the 5' RACE reads and lists one entry per CDR3 protein. The data contain roughly 240,000 distinct CDR3 sequences, more than 6.5% of them singletons. Sequencing was performed on CD4+ T cells sorted from PBMCs, taken on the day of the yellow fever booster vaccination. The receptors shown here come from a man aged 25-45 years who received the YFV17D yellow fever vaccine.

This clonotype occurred many times. V gene TRBV27 combines with J gene TRBJ2-5; no reliable D call. The V end was cut by 3 bases, the J end by 4 bases, with 6 bases between. Germline V lookup: CDR1 MNHEY, CDR2 SMNVEV (reference sequence). The CDR3 extends over 12 amino acids. The DNA of the CDR3 is TGTGCCAGCAGTTTCTACGGAGAGACCCAGTACTTC. Translating it yields CASSFYGETQYF.

This clonotype was observed a few times. The CDR3 loop reads CSVIFGARMNTGELFF. The CDR3, as DNA: TGCAGCGTCATTTTCGGAGCGCGAATGAACACCGGGGAGCTGTTTTTT. The chain recombines TRBV29-1 with TRBJ2-2; D remains unclear. The CDR3 is 16 residues long. V shed 6 bases and J shed 1 base, with 18 bases lying between them. Germline lookup yields CDR1 SQVTM and CDR2 ANQGSEA.

This clonotype was recorded at least ten times. The chain is built from TRBV12-3 or TRBV12-4 and TRBJ2-1; the D gene is possibly TRBD1 (6 bases). V was pared by 4 bases and J by 7 bases, with 11 bases between. This CDR3 has 13 amino acids. CDR3: CASSSDSPNEQFF. The CDR3 bases are TGTGCCAGCAGTTCGGACAGTCCGAATGAGCAGTTCTTC.

The table lists this clonotype with many counts. The V and J genes are TRBV20-1 and TRBJ2-7; D is unclear. The CDR3 covers 12 residues. V dropped 2 bases and J dropped 1 base, with 6 bases sitting between them. From germline, CDR1 is DFQATT and CDR2 SNEGSKA (reference sequence). The CDR3 DNA is TGCAGTGCTAGACCAGGTTCCTACGAGCAGTACTTC. Translated: CSARPGSYEQYF.

The J gene is TRBJ2-1, the V gene TRBV15, with TRBD1 as a possible D gene (5 bases). Per germline, CDR1 LNHNV and CDR2 YYDKDF (reference sequence). CDR3 size: 14 residues. Between the trimmed V and J ends, which lost 0 bases and 12 bases, there was a span of 15 bases. CDR3 loop: CATSRDPQGFAQFF. DNA of the CDR3: TGTGCCACCAGCAGAGATCCTCAGGGATTTGCGCAGTTCTTC.

The chain is built from TRBV7-2 and TRBJ2-3; TRBD2 agrees at 8 bases. Losses at the gene ends were 10 bases for V and 4 bases for J; bases not matched to a gene: 10. This CDR3 has 14 amino acids. Germline values: CDR1 SGHTA, CDR2 FQGNSA. The CDR3 loop is CATSAGGPPDTQYF. CDR3 nucleotides: TGTGCCACCTCTGCGGGAGGCCCCCCAGATACGCAGTATTTT.

The chain carries TRBV14 and TRBJ2-7, with D unresolved. CDR1 is SGHDN and CDR2 is FVKESK in the germline V gene. This CDR3 is 15 amino acids long. The V end lost 5 bases, the J end lost 9 bases, and 23 bases lay between the germline ends. The CDR3 region has the DNA TGTGCCAGCAGCTCTCCCCGCTCACCGGCGACGAGGCAGTACTTC. Protein product: CASSSPRSPATRQYF.

This clonotype was observed many times. The gene calls are TRBV18 and TRBJ2-5, with 8 bases matching TRBD2. CDR1 and CDR2 (germline): KGHSH, LQKENI. The CDR3 sequence is 16 residues long. With V trimmed by 2 bases and J by 5 bases, 10 bases remained unmatched. The CDR3 region has the DNA TGTGCCAGCTCACCAGGGCAAGCGGGAGTCGGGGAGACCCAGTACTTC. It translates to CASSPGQAGVGETQYF.

A few counts support this clonotype. The CDR3 protein is CASSQRNSPLHF. CDR3 sequence (DNA): TGTGCCAGCAGTCAGCGGAATTCACCCCTCCACTTT. The chain has TRBV7-9 and TRBJ1-6; D remains unclear. The CDR3 spans 12 residues. Trimming pared 6 bases from V and 7 bases from J, leaving 7 bases between. Germline V gene lookup returns CDR1 SEHNR and CDR2 FQNEAQ (reference sequence).

This clonotype was detected only a few times. V gene TRBV18 combines with J gene TRBJ2-1, with 16 bases aligning to TRBD2. V trimming: 0 bases; J trimming: 3 bases; junction bases outside the gene matches: 5. The germline gives CDR1 KGHSH, CDR2 LQKENI. The CDR3 contains 19 residues. CDR3 sequence: CASSPPSGTSGRDYNEQFF. CDR3 nucleotides: TGTGCCAGCTCACCACCGTCAGGGACTAGCGGGAGGGACTACAATGAGCAGTTCTTC.

This clonotype was counted a few times. The CDR3 here is CSADGHATDTQYF. CDR3 in DNA: TGCAGTGCTGACGGACATGCCACAGATACGCAGTATTTT. This chain links TRBV20-1 with TRBJ2-3, with TRBD1 as a possible D gene (5 bases). The ends were cut back, 5 bases at V and 2 bases at J, with 11 bases in the middle. Germline values: CDR1 DFQATT, CDR2 SNEGSKA (reference sequence). The length of the CDR3 is 13 residues.

The rearrangement uses TRBV7-8 and TRBJ2-2; no firm D call. V was clipped by 9 bases and J by 0 bases, with 17 bases between them. In germline, CDR1 is SGHVS, CDR2 FQNEAQ. This CDR3 has 16 residues. The CDR3 DNA follows: TGTGCCAGTATTCGCGTGGAGTTAGCGAACACCGGGGAGCTGTTTTTT. It translates to CASIRVELANTGELFF.

There are a few counts of this clonotype. This chain links TRBV28 with TRBJ2-6; D uncertain. V lost 4 bases, J lost 0 bases, and 10 bases lay in between. Per the germline V gene, CDR1 is MDHEN and CDR2 is SYDVKM. The CDR3 is 16 amino acids. CDR3 region: CASSSGRGSGANVLTF. Here the CDR3 DNA reads TGTGCCAGCAGTTCGGGTCGCGGCTCTGGGGCCAACGTCCTGACTTTC.